The 32 T cell receptor beta chains below come from one sample, sequenced in a study of beta chain features in type 1 diabetes. Reverse transcription of all isolated RNA meant that expressed TCRB transcripts were sequenced. Only in-frame clones appear in the TCRdb table, and some are missing; sequencing was by immunoSEQ multiplex PCR. The sample includes about 150,000 clones, over 8.5% seen only once; the top ten take around 2.1%. The source material was central memory CD4+ T cells from blood. Receptors were obtained from a man between 18 and 35 years old in good health.

The J gene is TRBJ2-7, the V gene TRBV9; TRBD2 might be the D (6 bases). The CDR3 consists of 15 residues. CDR1 and CDR2 (germline): SGDLS, YYNGEE. Trimming shortened V by 0 bases and J by 2 bases, and 12 bases separated the two germline ends. The CDR3, as DNA: TGTGCCAGCAGCGTAGCCGCGGGAAAAACCTACGAGCAGTACTTC. Its translation is CASSVAAGKTYEQYF.

This clone has more than one count but fewer than ten. V is TRBV18 and J is TRBJ1-6; a possible D gene is TRBD1 (5 bases). Germline-derived CDR1 and CDR2 are KGHSH and LQKENI. This CDR3 is built from 17 residues. Trimming left V 2 bases short and J 9 bases short, with 20 bases between. CDR3 coding DNA: TGTGCCAGCTCACCAGGGTCCTCGGGGAGGAGGGGTTCACCCCTCCACTTT. This codes for CASSPGSSGRRGSPLHF.

This clone appeared a few times. This chain links TRBV7-2 with TRBJ2-2; D remains ambiguous. The CDR3 has 13 amino acids. Germline values: CDR1 SGHTA, CDR2 FQGNSA. Trimming removed 6 bases at V and 1 base at J, with 6 bases between. The CDR3 DNA sequence: TGTGCCAGCAGTCAGCAGAACACCGGGGAGCTGTTTTTT. As protein: CASSQQNTGELFF.

With regard to this clone: Mismatch with germline at one junction end may stem from a read error. CDR3 sequence: CAISVGVGLAGEEQFF. The CDR3 bases are TGTGCCATCAGCGTAGGAGTGGGACTAGCGGGCGAGGAGCAGTTCTTC. The chain is built from TRBV9 and TRBJ2-1; 12 bases map to TRBD2. CDR3 length: 16 residues. Germline assignment: CDR1 SGDLS and CDR2 YYNGEE.

This sequence joins TRBV7-2 and TRBJ1-5, with D uncertain. Trimming removed 2 bases from V and 4 bases from J, with 15 bases in between. This CDR3 has 16 residues. The germline V gene has CDR1 SGHTA and CDR2 FQGNSA. The CDR3 region is CASSLFGLGRNQPQHF. In nucleotides, the CDR3 is TGTGCCAGCAGCTTATTCGGTCTTGGACGGAATCAGCCCCAGCATTTT.

The chain recombines TRBV7-2 with TRBJ2-4, with D possibly TRBD2 on 6 matching bases. The CDR3 is made up of 14 amino acids. With 5 bases removed from V and 14 bases from J, the gap between germline ends came to 22 bases. Germline CDR1 reads SGHTA; CDR2 reads FQGNSA. The CDR3 reads CASSPDAGTNRKYF. In DNA form, the CDR3 reads TGTGCCAGCAGCCCCGACGCGGGGACCAATAGGAAGTACTTC.

This clone has just a few counts. The rearrangement joins TRBV29-1 to TRBJ1-2; D not resolved. V lost 4 bases and J 4 bases, leaving 13 bases between the germline ends. The V gene's germline CDR1 is SQVTM and CDR2 ANQGSEA. The length of the CDR3 is 13 residues. The DNA of the CDR3 is TGCAGCGTTGCCCTCGCAGTGGGCTATGGCTACACCTTC. This gives the protein CSVALAVGYGYTF.

This sequence joins TRBV9 and TRBJ2-7; D not certain. Trimming cost V 0 bases and J 0 bases, with 7 bases left between them. Germline CDR1 SGDLS, CDR2 YYNGEE. CDR3 size: 14 residues. CDR3 residues: CASSVGSSSYEQYF. For the CDR3, the DNA is TGTGCCAGCAGCGTAGGGTCTAGCTCCTACGAGCAGTACTTC.

V is TRBV9 and J is TRBJ2-3; TRBD1 aligns across 8 bases. Germline CDR1 is SGDLS and CDR2 is YYNGEE. The junction had 8 bases not matched to a gene; V was cut back by 4 bases and J by 1 base. The CDR3 has 16 residues. CDR3 residues: CASSSRQGSGTDTQYF. Written as DNA, the CDR3 is TGTGCCAGCAGCTCAAGACAGGGGAGTGGCACAGATACGCAGTATTTT.

The chain links TRBV7-9 to TRBJ1-4; D may be TRBD1 (5 bases). The V end lost 5 bases, the J end lost 0 bases, and 19 bases lay between the germline ends. Germline-derived CDR1 and CDR2 are SEHNR and FQNEAQ (reference sequence). This CDR3 comprises 18 residues. The CDR3 region has the DNA TGTGCCAGCAGCAAGACGGCTTGGGGCACAGCAACTAATGAAAAACTGTTTTTT. Translation: CASSKTAWGTATNEKLFF.

This clone has a handful of counts. The chain is built from TRBV7-2 and TRBJ2-1, with 7 bases identical to TRBD2. The CDR3 loop spans 15 amino acids. Germline V lookup: CDR1 SGHTA, CDR2 FQGNSA. J was trimmed by 6 bases and V by 6 bases; bases with no gene match: 11. CDR3 bases: TGTGCCAGCAGGACAGCGGGCGGGGGAGTCAATGAGCAGTTCTTC. This translates into CASRTAGGGVNEQFF.

CDR3 loop: CASSLDPGLAGVMQYF. As DNA, the CDR3 is TGCGCCAGCAGCTTGGACCCCGGACTAGCGGGGGTGATGCAGTATTTT. The chain recombines TRBV5-1 with TRBJ2-3; 13 bases fit TRBD2. V shed 0 bases, J shed 11 bases, and the junction held 9 bases outside the gene matches. Germline CDR1 SGHRS, CDR2 YFSETQ. The CDR3 is made up of 16 amino acids. Based on the CDR3 plus reference TRBV5-1 and TRBJ2-3, the full variable domain is KAGVTQTPRYLIKTRGQQVTLSCSPISGHRSVSWYQQTPGQGLQFLFEYFSETQRNKGNFPGRFSGRQFSNSRSEMNVSTLELGDSALYLCASSLDPGLAGVMQYFGPGTRLTVL.

Many counts were recorded for this clone. The chain uses TRBV18 and TRBJ2-1, with 12 bases fitting TRBD2. The CDR3 consists of 15 residues. CDR1 KGHSH and CDR2 LQKENI come from the germline V gene. Trimming at V came to 6 bases and at J to 6 bases, leaving 6 bases not matched to a gene. The CDR3 sequence is CASSQTSGRPNEQFF. CDR3 in DNA: TGTGCCAGCTCCCAGACTAGCGGGAGACCCAATGAGCAGTTCTTC.

Details on this clone: This CDR3 is also generated by other DNA sequences in the sample. The CDR3 sequence: CASSPGQSYNEQFF. CDR3 in DNA: TGCGCCAGCAGCCCAGGACAGAGCTACAATGAGCAGTTCTTC. The V gene is TRBV5-1, the J gene TRBJ2-1; D may be TRBD1 (6 bases). Trimming cost V 4 bases and J 3 bases, with 11 bases left between them. The germline gives CDR1 SGHRS, CDR2 YFSETQ. The CDR3 covers 14 residues.

This clone was seen a handful of times. The V and J genes are TRBV28 and TRBJ2-1; 9 nucleotides match TRBD1. In germline, CDR1 is MDHEN, CDR2 SYDVKM. J was trimmed by 4 bases and V by 2 bases; bases with no gene match: 6. This CDR3 has 16 amino acids. CDR3 residues: CASSLTGQGRYNEQFF. CDR3 nucleotide sequence: TGTGCCAGCAGTTTAACGGGACAGGGAAGGTACAATGAGCAGTTCTTC. Filled out from reference TRBV28 and TRBJ2-1, the complete variable domain reads DVKVTQSSRYLVKRTGEKVFLECVQDMDHENMFWYRQDPGLGLRLIYFSYDVKMKEKGDIPEGYSVSREKKERFSLILESASTNQTSMYLCASSLTGQGRYNEQFFGPGTRLTVL.

V usage is TRBV5-4 and J usage is TRBJ2-1, with a tentative D call TRBD2 (6 bases). V was cut by 1 base and J by 5 bases, with 16 bases left in between. The germline V gene has CDR1 SGHNT and CDR2 YYREEE (reference sequence). The CDR3 has 16 amino acids. The CDR3 DNA reads as TGTGCCAGCAGCTTGTCCGGTGGGAGGAAAAACAATGAGCAGTTCTTC. Its protein is CASSLSGGRKNNEQFF.

There are many counts of this clone. V and J are TRBV7-2 and TRBJ2-7; D not resolved. In germline, CDR1 is SGHTA, CDR2 FQGNSA. This CDR3 has 15 amino acids. Trimming removed 7 bases at V and 3 bases at J, with 19 bases between. The CDR3 here is CASTSPRQSNYEQYF. The CDR3 bases are TGTGCCAGCACCTCGCCGCGGCAGTCCAACTACGAGCAGTACTTC.

This clone was detected only a few times. The chain uses TRBV7-9 and TRBJ1-1; D unresolved. The CDR3 has 15 amino acids. V dropped 5 bases and J dropped 5 bases, with 18 bases sitting between them. Germline CDR1 and CDR2: SEHNR and FQNEAQ (reference sequence). CDR3 nucleotide sequence: TGTGCCAGCAGCGTTGGCCCAGTCCGAACGACTGAAGCTTTCTTT. Translated: CASSVGPVRTTEAFF.

This clone has just a few counts. The genes are TRBV28 and TRBJ1-5, with a tentative D call TRBD1 (6 bases). V was cut by 2 bases and J by 7 bases, with 15 bases left in between. The CDR3 covers 15 residues. Germline V CDR1 and CDR2: MDHEN, SYDVKM. The CDR3 DNA is TGTGCCAGCAGTTTAGGCCTTCAGGGGCACCAGCCCCAGCATTTT. Translation gives CASSLGLQGHQPQHF.

This clone was seen a handful of times. The chain joins TRBV4-2 to TRBJ2-1; TRBD2 aligns across 12 bases. CDR3 size: 16 residues. Germline lookup yields CDR1 LGHNA and CDR2 YNFKEQ. Germline trimming cut 1 base from V and 13 bases from J; bases unmatched to any gene: 11. CDR3 residues: CASSQGTSGNRDVQFF. For the CDR3, the DNA is TGTGCCAGCAGCCAAGGGACTAGCGGGAATCGAGACGTACAGTTCTTC.

This clone was counted only a few times. The rearrangement links TRBV6-5 to TRBJ2-7; possibly TRBD2 for D (5 bases). The CDR3 loop spans 12 amino acids. Trimming removed 5 bases at V and 8 bases at J, with 13 bases between. CDR1 and CDR2 (germline): MNHEY, SVGAGI. For the CDR3, the DNA is TGTGCCAGCAGTCCCAGGAACGGGAAGCAGTACTTC. It yields the protein CASSPRNGKQYF.

This sequence joins TRBV6-1 and TRBJ1-1; D is uncertain. Germline V lookup: CDR1 MNHNS, CDR2 SASEGT. V was pared by 4 bases and J by 5 bases, with 8 bases between. This CDR3 comprises 12 residues. The CDR3 protein is CASSARTTEAFF. The CDR3, as DNA: TGTGCCAGCAGTGCGAGAACAACTGAAGCTTTCTTT.

This clone was counted many times. The chain couples TRBV7-3 to TRBJ2-5; TRBD2 aligns across 8 bases. This CDR3 has 15 amino acids. V trimming: 5 bases; J trimming: 5 bases; junction bases outside the gene matches: 10. Per the germline V gene, CDR1 is SGHTA and CDR2 is FQGTGA. The CDR3: CASSPIGLAGETQYF. The CDR3 DNA reads TGTGCCAGCAGCCCAATTGGACTAGCAGGCGAGACCCAGTACTTC.

The V and J genes are TRBV6-5 and TRBJ1-2; 8 positions match TRBD1. The CDR3 runs to 15 residues. CDR1 MNHEY and CDR2 SVGAGI come from the germline V gene. V gave up 2 bases and J gave up 8 bases; unmatched junction bases: 10. DNA of the CDR3: TGTGCCAGCAGTTACCGAAGCACCAGGGGGCTAGGCTACACCTTC. It specifies CASSYRSTRGLGYTF.

The chain recombines TRBV15 with TRBJ1-2, with 7 bases lining up with TRBD1. The CDR3 runs 15 residues. The junction had 9 bases not matched to a gene; V was cut back by 3 bases and J by 5 bases. Germline V CDR1 and CDR2: LNHNV, YYDKDF (reference sequence). DNA of the CDR3: TGTGCCACCAGCAGTACAGACAGGGTTCGGTATGGCTACACCTTC. Its protein product is CATSSTDRVRYGYTF. Supplemented by reference TRBV15 and TRBJ1-2, the full variable domain reads DAMVIQNPRYQVTQFGKPVTLSCSQTLNHNVMYWYQQKSSQAPKLLFHYYDKDFNNEADTPDNFQSRRPNTSFCFLDIRSPGLGDTAMYLCATSSTDRVRYGYTFGSGTRLTVV.

This clone was seen a few times. CDR3 in amino acids: CASSQPTSGRRETQYF. The CDR3 nucleotides read TGCGCCAGCAGCCAACCGACTAGCGGGAGAAGAGAGACCCAGTACTTC. The rearrangement links TRBV4-1 to TRBJ2-5; 12 positions agree with TRBD2. The CDR3 has 16 amino acids. The V and J ends lost 2 bases and 4 bases, in that order; junction bases with no gene match: 5. Germline values: CDR1 MGHRA, CDR2 YSYEKL.

This clone was seen many times. The chain is built from TRBV7-9 and TRBJ1-4; D perhaps matches TRBD1 (5 bases). The V gene's germline CDR1 is SEHNR and CDR2 FQNEAQ (reference sequence). This CDR3 region has 16 residues. V gave up 5 bases and J gave up 5 bases, with 18 bases separating them. The DNA for the CDR3 is TGTGCCAGCAGCCGCGGCTCCGGGACGCAGAATGAAAAACTGTTTTTT. Encoded protein: CASSRGSGTQNEKLFF.

This clone was recorded a few times. This chain connects TRBV29-1 to TRBJ2-5; no firm D call. The J call may be in error: the DNA end matches TRBJ2-7 better. The CDR3 loop spans 11 amino acids. Per the germline V gene, CDR1 is SQVTM and CDR2 is ANQGSEA. The CDR3, as DNA: TGCAGCGTTCGGCAGGCCTACGAGCAGTACTTC. It is translated as CSVRQAYEQYF.

The genes are TRBV5-1 and TRBJ2-3, with TRBD1 matching over 7 bases. In germline, CDR1 is SGHRS, CDR2 YFSETQ. J lost 5 bases, V lost 1 base, and 7 bases had no gene match. The CDR3 runs to 15 residues. The DNA of the CDR3 is TGCGCCAGCAGCTTGCCCACAGGGGTCAGAGATACGCAGTATTTT. Translating it yields CASSLPTGVRDTQYF.

The J gene is TRBJ1-2, the V gene TRBV10-3; D gene uncertain. Trimming removed 3 bases at V and 4 bases at J, with 6 bases between. CDR1 and CDR2 (germline): ENHRY, SYGVKD. This CDR3 region has 12 residues. The CDR3 region is CAISEGSYGYTF. CDR3 nucleotide sequence: TGTGCCATCAGTGAAGGGTCCTATGGCTACACCTTC.

The rearrangement joins TRBV11-2 to TRBJ1-4; 8 bases agree with TRBD1. Trimming took 4 bases from V and 6 from J; bases not matched to a gene: 7. Looked up from germline, CDR1 is SGHAT and CDR2 is FQNNGV. The CDR3 is made up of 15 amino acids. The CDR3 reads CASSYRDRKYEKLFF. CDR3 DNA sequence: TGTGCCAGCAGCTACCGGGACAGGAAGTATGAAAAACTGTTTTTT.

The chain recombines TRBV5-1 with TRBJ2-3; perhaps D is TRBD1 or TRBD2 (5 bases each). Trimming left V 5 bases short and J 2 bases short, with 15 bases between. This CDR3 comprises 15 residues. Germline V gene sequence: CDR1 SGHRS, CDR2 YFSETQ. The CDR3 protein is CASRRGEGTTDTQYF. The CDR3 nucleotides are TGCGCCAGCAGACGTGGCGAGGGGACCACAGATACGCAGTATTTT. The full variable domain, with the rest looked up from reference TRBV5-1 and TRBJ2-3, is KAGVTQTPRYLIKTRGQQVTLSCSPISGHRSVSWYQQTPGQGLQFLFEYFSETQRNKGNFPGRFSGRQFSNSRSEMNVSTLELGDSALYLCASRRGEGTTDTQYFGPGTRLTVL.